This TCR beta chain emerged from a study of T-cell reconstitution after alpha-beta-depleted transplantation in children. CDR3 size: 15 residues. The V segment lost 8 bases and the J segment 1 base; nucleotides outside the gene matches: 6. Germline V lookup: CDR1 MNHEY, CDR2 SMNVEV (reference sequence). Using unique molecular identifiers, the investigators prepared the TCRbeta library. TCRdb reprocessed the PCR reads via MiXCR and lists one record per CDR3 protein. The sample holds 350,000 to 400,000 distinct CDR3 sequences, about an eighth seen once. This clonotype was seen repeatedly, ten times or more.

The sequences come from PBMCs, collected from the stem cell graft. This TCR derives from a human donor who donated a stem cell graft to a child with Fanconi anemia. The chain has TRBV27 and TRBJ2-2; 8 positions match TRBD2. CDR3 coding DNA: TGTGCCAGCTATACCAGCGGGGGGAACACCGGGGAGCTGTTTTTT. Protein sequence: CASYTSGGNTGELFF.